Below are 5 T cell receptor gamma chains sequenced from a single sample in a study of gamma-delta T cells after stem cell transplantation. TCRdb fed the RT-PCR reads to CATT. The table lists several hundred gamma-chain clones, 68% of them singletons. Sequenced: gamma-delta T cells. The receptors shown here come from a human donor. It is not recorded whose cells these are; they may come from a transplant donor.

This chain joins TRGV8 and TRGJ1 or TRGJ2. TCRdb gives no J gene; it was assigned here by matching the DNA to germline. The V segment lost 5 bases and the J segment 9 bases; nucleotides outside the gene matches: 4. The V gene's germline CDR1 is VENAVY and CDR2 YDSYNSRV. CDR3 size: 10 residues. The CDR3 reads CATWALKKLF. For the CDR3, the DNA is TGTGCCACCTGGGCGCTTAAGAAACTCTTT.

This clone was found a few times. This chain joins TRGV9 and TRGJP. The J gene comes from matching the DNA to germline here; TCRdb lacks it. The ends lost 2 bases at V and 4 bases at J; junction bases unmatched: 2. The CDR3 is made up of 16 amino acids. In germline, CDR1 is GITISATS, CDR2 ISYDGTV (reference sequence). CDR3 sequence: CALWEEQELGKKIKVF. The CDR3 DNA is TGTGCCTTGTGGGAGGAACAAGAGTTGGGCAAAAAAATCAAGGTATTT.

Regarding this clone: The same CDR3 can be traced to other DNA sequences in this sample. This sequence joins TRGV9 and TRGJ1 or TRGJ2. TCRdb offers no J gene call, so here the DNA was matched to germline to obtain one. This CDR3 is built from 11 residues. Germline V gene lookup returns CDR1 GITISATS and CDR2 ISYDGTV (reference sequence). V lost 0 bases and J lost 10; bases outside the gene matches: 3. Written as DNA, the CDR3 is TGTGCCTTGTGGGAGGTGAGAAAGAAACTCTTT. It codes for CALWEVRKKLF.

Note on this clone: This sample also contains other DNA sequences that code for the same CDR3. V usage is TRGV9 and J usage is TRGJP. Matching the DNA to germline supplied the J gene, which TCRdb does not give. The CDR3 has 15 amino acids. Trimming took 1 base from V and 6 from J; bases not matched to a gene: 0. Germline V gene data show CDR1 as GITISATS and CDR2 as ISYDGTV (reference sequence). In nucleotides, the CDR3 is TGTGCCTTGTGGGAGGTAGAGTTGGGCAAAAAAATCAAGGTATTT. Translation gives CALWEVELGKKIKVF.

The sample holds a few counts of this clone. The chain couples TRGV4 to TRGJP2. Here the J gene came from matching the DNA to germline, since TCRdb omits it. V lost 5 bases to trimming and J lost 0 bases; unmatched junction nucleotides: 3. The CDR3 extends over 14 amino acids. Germline CDR1 is EGSTGY and CDR2 is YDSYTSSV. CDR3 loop: CATWGYSSDWIKTF. DNA for the CDR3: TGTGCCACCTGGGGATATAGTAGTGATTGGATCAAGACGTTT.